This is a list of T cell receptor beta chains from one sample in a study of monozygotic twins with cystic fibrosis. Only in-frame clones appear in the TCRdb table, and some are missing; sequencing was by immunoSEQ multiplex PCR. Here the sample spans around 35,000 clones, 84% being singletons. Sequenced: blood. Receptors were obtained from a girl aged 2 to 9 with cystic fibrosis. Both conserved end residues are part of each CDR3. A D gene is named only where the DNA matches it firmly. The size of a clone is reported for some rows only, either as once, few or many, or as a class for expanded clones.

j_call: TRBJ2-1; clone_size: -; d_call: TRBD1; v_call: TRBV2; cdr3_nt: TGTGCCAGCAGGGGGACAGGTGGACCCAATGAGCAGTTCTTC; cdr3_aa: CASRGTGGPNEQFF
j_call: TRBJ1-1; clone_size: -; d_call: -; v_call: TRBV29-1; cdr3_nt: TGCAGCGTTCCCATGGACAACACTGAAGCTTTCTTT; cdr3_aa: CSVPMDNTEAFF
j_call: TRBJ1-2; clone_size: -; d_call: -; v_call: TRBV5-6; cdr3_nt: TGTGCCAGCAGCTTGGGAGGCAGTCAGGGTGGCTACACCTTC; cdr3_aa: CASSLGGSQGGYTF
j_call: TRBJ1-2; clone_size: few; d_call: TRBD1; v_call: TRBV29-1; cdr3_nt: TGCAGCGTTAGGGCAGGGGGGCGCCTAGGCTACACCTTC; cdr3_aa: CSVRAGGRLGYTF
j_call: TRBJ2-1; clone_size: -; d_call: TRBD2; v_call: TRBV30; cdr3_nt: TGTGCCTGGAGTGTAAATTCCGGGGGGTACAATGAGCAGTTCTTC; cdr3_aa: CAWSVNSGGYNEQFF
j_call: TRBJ1-2; clone_size: -; d_call: TRBD1; v_call: TRBV5-1; cdr3_nt: TGCGCCAGCAGCAGAACAGGGGAAAATGGCTACACCTTC; cdr3_aa: CASSRTGENGYTF
j_call: TRBJ1-6; clone_size: -; d_call: -; v_call: TRBV2; cdr3_nt: TGTGCCAGCATGAAGACTCGTGCGGATTCACCCCTCCACTTT; cdr3_aa: CASMKTRADSPLHF
j_call: TRBJ1-5; clone_size: -; d_call: -; v_call: TRBV18; cdr3_nt: TGTGCCAGCTCACCACTTGGCGGCGGAAATCAGCCCCAGCATTTT; cdr3_aa: CASSPLGGGNQPQHF
j_call: TRBJ1-1; clone_size: few; d_call: -; v_call: TRBV30; cdr3_nt: TGTGCCTGGAGTGTACATCTGCGCGGAGTGAGGAACACTGAAGCTTTCTTT; cdr3_aa: CAWSVHLRGVRNTEAFF
j_call: TRBJ2-3; clone_size: -; d_call: -; v_call: TRBV2; cdr3_nt: TGTGCCGGGGCGGGGAGGAGCACAGATACGCAGTATTTT; cdr3_aa: CAGAGRSTDTQYF
j_call: TRBJ2-1; clone_size: -; d_call: TRBD2; v_call: TRBV5-1; cdr3_nt: TGCGCCAGCAGCACTGGAGGTATTAGCGGGGACAATGAGCAGTTCTTC; cdr3_aa: CASSTGGISGDNEQFF
j_call: TRBJ2-3; clone_size: once; d_call: TRBD2; v_call: TRBV18; cdr3_nt: TGTGCCAGCTCACCACTCTTAGCGGGGAGCACAGATACGCAGTATTTT; cdr3_aa: CASSPLLAGSTDTQYF
j_call: TRBJ1-1; clone_size: -; d_call: -; v_call: TRBV6-5; cdr3_nt: TGTGCCAGCAGTTACGTGGGGAGGGGAGCTTTCTTT; cdr3_aa: CASSYVGRGAFF
j_call: TRBJ2-1; clone_size: -; d_call: TRBD2; v_call: TRBV9; cdr3_nt: TGTGCCAGCAGCGTAGGAATCGAGCGGGGGTACAATGAGCAGTTCTTC; cdr3_aa: CASSVGIERGYNEQFF
j_call: TRBJ2-1; clone_size: -; d_call: TRBD2; v_call: TRBV7-8; cdr3_nt: TGTGCCAGCAGCTTGGCGGGGGGTATTCGTGAGCAGTTCTTC; cdr3_aa: CASSLAGGIREQFF
j_call: TRBJ2-3; clone_size: -; d_call: -; v_call: TRBV30; cdr3_nt: TGTGCCTGGAGTGGTTCAGATACGCAGTATTTT; cdr3_aa: CAWSGSDTQYF
j_call: TRBJ2-5; clone_size: few; d_call: -; v_call: TRBV2; cdr3_nt: TGTGCCAGCAGTGTAGGAGAGACCCAGTACTTC; cdr3_aa: CASSVGETQYF
j_call: TRBJ1-6; clone_size: -; d_call: TRBD1; v_call: TRBV19; cdr3_nt: TGTGCCAGTAGTATAGTACGGACAGGGGATCACTATAATTCACCCCTCCACTTT; cdr3_aa: CASSIVRTGDHYNSPLHF
j_call: TRBJ1-2; clone_size: -; d_call: TRBD1; v_call: TRBV5-4; cdr3_nt: TGTGCCAGCAGTCGCCCGGGACAGGGGGAACGAAGCTATGGCTACACCTTC; cdr3_aa: CASSRPGQGERSYGYTF
j_call: TRBJ1-1; clone_size: -; d_call: -; v_call: TRBV13; cdr3_nt: TGTGCCAGCAGCGCAGGGGATCGGGCGATAAGAAGAGCTTTCTTT; cdr3_aa: CASSAGDRAIRRAFF
j_call: TRBJ1-1; clone_size: once; d_call: -; v_call: TRBV14; cdr3_nt: TGTGCCAGCAGCCATACGGGGTTCTGGGGGGTTGAAGCTTTCTTT; cdr3_aa: CASSHTGFWGVEAFF
j_call: TRBJ1-4; clone_size: -; d_call: -; v_call: TRBV25-1; cdr3_nt: TGTGCCAGCAGCCCAAGCTTGGGACGGCTTGAAAAACTGTTTTTT; cdr3_aa: CASSPSLGRLEKLFF
j_call: TRBJ2-7; clone_size: -; d_call: -; v_call: TRBV5-5; cdr3_nt: TGTGCCAGCAGCTTTACAGGCTCCTACGAGCAGTACTTC; cdr3_aa: CASSFTGSYEQYF
j_call: TRBJ2-3; clone_size: -; d_call: TRBD2; v_call: TRBV18; cdr3_nt: TGTGCCAGCTCACCGGGACTAGCGGGGGCCGGCGGCGCAGATACGCAGTATTTT; cdr3_aa: CASSPGLAGAGGADTQYF
j_call: TRBJ1-2; clone_size: -; d_call: -; v_call: TRBV27; cdr3_nt: TGTGCCAGCAGTGGACAGTACTATGGCTACACCTTC; cdr3_aa: CASSGQYYGYTF
j_call: TRBJ2-7; clone_size: -; d_call: -; v_call: TRBV4-3; cdr3_nt: TGCGCCAGCAGCCAGGCGAGAAAGGCTGGGGAGCAGTACTTC; cdr3_aa: CASSQARKAGEQYF
j_call: TRBJ1-5; clone_size: -; d_call: -; v_call: TRBV19; cdr3_nt: TGTGCCAGTAGTGCTAGGTGGACAGATAACTATAGCAATCAGCCCCAGCATTTT; cdr3_aa: CASSARWTDNYSNQPQHF
j_call: TRBJ1-1; clone_size: -; d_call: -; v_call: TRBV6-6; cdr3_nt: TGTGCCTGCCGACAGAGCATGAACACTGAAGCTTTCTTT; cdr3_aa: CACRQSMNTEAFF
j_call: TRBJ1-2; clone_size: -; d_call: TRBD1; v_call: TRBV13; cdr3_nt: TGTGCCAGCAGCTCCCCCGGGGACAGGCCGATCTATGGCTACACCTTC; cdr3_aa: CASSSPGDRPIYGYTF
j_call: TRBJ2-5; clone_size: -; d_call: TRBD2; v_call: TRBV5-6; cdr3_nt: TGTGCCAGCAGCTTTAGCGGGGGGGAAGAGACCCAGTACTTC; cdr3_aa: CASSFSGGEETQYF
j_call: TRBJ1-6; clone_size: -; d_call: -; v_call: TRBV6-5; cdr3_nt: TGTGCCAGCAGTTACTCGGGGAGAGCTAATTCACCCCTCCACTTT; cdr3_aa: CASSYSGRANSPLHF
j_call: TRBJ2-3; clone_size: -; d_call: -; v_call: TRBV29-1; cdr3_nt: TGCAGCCATAGTCCGGGCGGCTCACTAGATACGCAGTATTTT; cdr3_aa: CSHSPGGSLDTQYF
j_call: TRBJ1-2; clone_size: -; d_call: TRBD1; v_call: TRBV20-1; cdr3_nt: TGCAATCTCAGGGGGCACTATGGCTACACCTTC; cdr3_aa: CNLRGHYGYTF
j_call: TRBJ1-5; clone_size: -; d_call: -; v_call: TRBV25-1; cdr3_nt: TGTGCCAGCCTCCGTTGGGCAAACAATCAGCCCCAGCATTTT; cdr3_aa: CASLRWANNQPQHF
j_call: TRBJ2-7; clone_size: -; d_call: -; v_call: TRBV18; cdr3_nt: TGTGCCAGCTCACCCCCGGTAACCGGGGCACCATACGAGCAGTACTTC; cdr3_aa: CASSPPVTGAPYEQYF
j_call: TRBJ1-2; clone_size: few; d_call: -; v_call: TRBV2; cdr3_nt: TGTGCCAGCGGTGTTTCCTATGGCTACACCTTC; cdr3_aa: CASGVSYGYTF
j_call: TRBJ1-6; clone_size: -; d_call: TRBD1; v_call: TRBV15; cdr3_nt: TGTGCCACCAGCAGAGATAGCAGGGGGACCTATAATTCACCCCTCCACTTT; cdr3_aa: CATSRDSRGTYNSPLHF
j_call: TRBJ1-2; clone_size: few; d_call: -; v_call: TRBV18; cdr3_nt: TGTGCCAGCTCACGGGGACAAGCAGGCTATGGCTACACCTTC; cdr3_aa: CASSRGQAGYGYTF
j_call: TRBJ2-7; clone_size: -; d_call: -; v_call: TRBV10-3; cdr3_nt: TGTGCCATCAGTGACCCTAATCGGCCGGGGAACTACGAGCAGTACTTC; cdr3_aa: CAISDPNRPGNYEQYF
j_call: TRBJ1-3; clone_size: -; d_call: -; v_call: TRBV21-1; cdr3_nt: TGTGCCAGCAGCCCAGAGGGCAGGGTGCCCGGAAACACCATATATTTT; cdr3_aa: CASSPEGRVPGNTIYF
j_call: TRBJ2-7; clone_size: -; d_call: -; v_call: TRBV6-5; cdr3_nt: TGTGCCAGCAGTTACTCGGGCCCCCCCTACGAGCAGTACTTC; cdr3_aa: CASSYSGPPYEQYF
j_call: TRBJ1-1; clone_size: -; d_call: TRBD1; v_call: TRBV5-4; cdr3_nt: TGTGCCAGCAGCTTGAACAGGGGGCTCACTGAAGCTTTCTTT; cdr3_aa: CASSLNRGLTEAFF
j_call: TRBJ1-5; clone_size: -; d_call: -; v_call: TRBV28; cdr3_nt: TGTGCCAGCCTGGGCGGGGTACTACAGCCCCAGCATTTT; cdr3_aa: CASLGGVLQPQHF
j_call: TRBJ2-4; clone_size: -; d_call: -; v_call: TRBV4-1; cdr3_nt: TGCGCCAGCAGCCAAGAACTTCAGCGCTACGGCATTCAGTACTTC; cdr3_aa: CASSQELQRYGIQYF
j_call: TRBJ2-5; clone_size: -; d_call: -; v_call: TRBV7-2; cdr3_nt: TGTGCCAGCAGCTTAGACGGAAGAGGGACCCAGTACTTC; cdr3_aa: CASSLDGRGTQYF
j_call: TRBJ2-1; clone_size: -; d_call: TRBD1; v_call: TRBV5-4; cdr3_nt: TGTGCCAGCAGCTTGCTCCCCGGGACAGGGGAAGGCAATGAGCAGTTCTTC; cdr3_aa: CASSLLPGTGEGNEQFF
j_call: TRBJ2-3; clone_size: once; d_call: -; v_call: TRBV2; cdr3_nt: TGTGCCAGCAGTGAAGACCTTGAGGATACGCAGTATTTT; cdr3_aa: CASSEDLEDTQYF
j_call: TRBJ2-3; clone_size: -; d_call: -; v_call: TRBV7-9; cdr3_nt: TGTGCCAGCAGGATCGACAGCACAGATACGCAGTATTTT; cdr3_aa: CASRIDSTDTQYF
j_call: TRBJ2-7; clone_size: -; d_call: -; v_call: TRBV7-2; cdr3_nt: TGTGCCAGCAGCTTCTCAGGGTTGCCCTACGAGCAGTACTTC; cdr3_aa: CASSFSGLPYEQYF
j_call: TRBJ2-7; clone_size: -; d_call: TRBD2; v_call: TRBV13; cdr3_nt: TGTGCCAGCAGCCCTGGGGGGGGTGCCTACGAGCAGTACTTC; cdr3_aa: CASSPGGGAYEQYF
j_call: TRBJ2-7; clone_size: once; d_call: TRBD2; v_call: TRBV5-1; cdr3_nt: TGCGCCAGCAGCTTGGAACTAGCGGGGGGTCACGAGCAGTACTTC; cdr3_aa: CASSLELAGGHEQYF
j_call: TRBJ2-7; clone_size: -; d_call: TRBD1; v_call: TRBV9; cdr3_nt: TGTGCCAGCAGCGCCGGGACAGGGAGCTCCTACGAGCAGTACTTC; cdr3_aa: CASSAGTGSSYEQYF
j_call: TRBJ2-3; clone_size: -; d_call: -; v_call: TRBV5-1; cdr3_nt: TGCGCCAGCAGCTTGGTTCCTTACACAGATACGCAGTATTTT; cdr3_aa: CASSLVPYTDTQYF